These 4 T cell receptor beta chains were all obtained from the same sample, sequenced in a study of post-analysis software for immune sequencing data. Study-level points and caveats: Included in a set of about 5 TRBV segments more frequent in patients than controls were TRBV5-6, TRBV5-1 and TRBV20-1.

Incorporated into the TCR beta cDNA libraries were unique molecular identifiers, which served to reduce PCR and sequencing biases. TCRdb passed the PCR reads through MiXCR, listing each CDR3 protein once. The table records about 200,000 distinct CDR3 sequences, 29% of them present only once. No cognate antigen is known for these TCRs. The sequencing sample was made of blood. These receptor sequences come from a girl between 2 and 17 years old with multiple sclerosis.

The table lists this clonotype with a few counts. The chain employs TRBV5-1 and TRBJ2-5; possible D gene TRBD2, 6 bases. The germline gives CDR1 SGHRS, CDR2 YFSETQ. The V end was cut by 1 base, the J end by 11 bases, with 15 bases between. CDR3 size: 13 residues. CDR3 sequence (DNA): TGCGCCAGCAGCTTGTGGGGCGGAGGGGAGCAGTACTTC. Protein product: CASSLWGGGEQYF.

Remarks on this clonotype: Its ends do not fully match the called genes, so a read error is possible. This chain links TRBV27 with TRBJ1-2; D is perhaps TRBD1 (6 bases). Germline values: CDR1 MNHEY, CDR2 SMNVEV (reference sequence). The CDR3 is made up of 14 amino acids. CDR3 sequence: CANSLLGADYGYTF. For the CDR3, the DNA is TGTGCCAACAGTTTACTGGGGGCAGACTATGGCTACACCTTC.

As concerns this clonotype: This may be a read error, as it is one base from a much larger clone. Here the CDR3 reads CASGSGTSGRNEQFF. In nucleotides, the CDR3 is TGTGCCAGCGGTTCCGGGACTAGCGGGAGGAATGAGCAGTTCTTC. This chain links TRBV27 with TRBJ2-1; the match to TRBD2 covers 15 bases. This CDR3 has 15 amino acids. V gave up 8 bases and J gave up 7 bases; unmatched junction bases: 6. Germline-derived CDR1 and CDR2 are MNHEY and SMNVEV (reference sequence).

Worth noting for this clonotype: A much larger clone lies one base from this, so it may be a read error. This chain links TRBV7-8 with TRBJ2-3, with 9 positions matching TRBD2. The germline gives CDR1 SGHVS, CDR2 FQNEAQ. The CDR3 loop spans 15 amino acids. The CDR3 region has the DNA TGTGCCAGCAGCCAAGCGGGAGGACACACAGGTACGCAGTATTTT. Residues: CASSQAGGHTGTQYF.